Listed here are 5 T cell receptor beta chains from one sample, sequenced in a study of cytomegalovirus exposure and HLA in healthy donors. PCR was performed using 60 Vbeta and 13 Jbeta primers. Some clones are missing from TCRdb's copy, which holds only in-frame ones; the method was immunoSEQ multiplex PCR. The sample comprises almost 95,000 clones, just under 70% of which are singletons, and roughly 2.7% rests with the top ten. Material for sequencing was PBMCs. These receptors originate from a man aged 50 or older in good health and CMV-seronegative.

This rearrangement joins TRBV10-1 to TRBJ1-5; TRBD1 matches 12 bases. This CDR3 comprises 16 residues. Looked up from germline, CDR1 is WNHNN and CDR2 is SYGVQD (reference sequence). V lost 4 bases, J lost 7 bases, and 8 bases stayed unmatched. The CDR3 protein is CASSGGQGAQVQPQHF. In DNA, the CDR3 is TGCGCCAGCAGTGGGGGACAGGGGGCGCAGGTCCAGCCCCAGCATTTT.

This clone was seen many times. The rearrangement uses TRBV2 and TRBJ2-7; 9 bases are a match to TRBD1. Looked up from germline, CDR1 is SNHLY and CDR2 is FYNNEI. This CDR3 spans 13 amino acids. V dropped 7 bases and J dropped 6; count of bases not matched to a gene: 7. CDR3 protein: CASNNRGLIEQYV. The CDR3, as DNA: TGTGCCAGCAATAACAGGGGGCTGATCGAGCAGTACGTC.

The CDR3 here is CAGGTGWGYEQYF. The CDR3 DNA reads as TGTGCCGGGGGGACAGGGTGGGGCTACGAGCAGTACTTC. V is TRBV10-3 and J is TRBJ2-7; 9 positions match TRBD1. The V and J ends lost 11 bases and 3 bases, in that order; junction bases with no gene match: 8. Germline V gene data show CDR1 as ENHRY and CDR2 as SYGVKD. The CDR3 has 13 amino acids.

CDR3 residues: CASSFGDSNNEQFF. In nucleotides, the CDR3 is TGCGCCAGCAGCTTCGGGGACAGCAACAATGAGCAGTTCTTC. The V and J genes are TRBV5-1 and TRBJ2-1, with 7 bases fitting TRBD1. Germline lookup yields CDR1 SGHRS and CDR2 YFSETQ. After removal of 2 bases from V and 5 bases from J, the junction contained 4 bases not matched to a gene. The CDR3 contains 14 residues.

This clone was observed once. Here the CDR3 reads CASSPGTGNTEAFF. In DNA form, the CDR3 reads TGTGCCAGCAGCCCCGGGACAGGGAACACTGAAGCTTTCTTT. The chain combines TRBV6-5 with TRBJ1-1; 8 bases map to TRBD1. V was clipped by 6 bases and J by 1 base; unmatched bases: 4. The CDR3 extends over 14 amino acids. Germline V gene sequence: CDR1 MNHEY, CDR2 SVGAGI.